Shown below are 27 T cell receptor beta chains from a single sample sequenced in a study of CD8+CD57+ T cells in acquired aplastic anemia (dated by TCRdb to about 2018). Flow cytometry had shown CD8+CD57+ cell expansion in the patients selected for sequencing. Data came from an Illumina HiSeq 2000. Genomic DNA served as template for TCR beta VDJ combination and CDR3 sequence profiling. The public reads were reanalyzed by TCRdb: fastp trimming at Q25, MiXCR alignment, in-frame beta chains only. Rows with one shared CDR3 protein collapse into an entry with the most common genes and DNA. The sample includes about 40,000 distinct CDR3 sequences, with roughly 63% observed a single time. The top ten constitute roughly three fifths of the sample. Sequencing input: sorted CD4+, CD8+, or CD8+CD57+ T cells (not recorded which) from PBMCs. The receptors derive from a human donor with aplastic anemia.

This clonotype showed up many times. V gene TRBV11-2 combines with J gene TRBJ2-7, with D uncertain. V lost 1 base and J lost 2, with 9 bases in between. The CDR3 has 14 residues. Germline V lookup: CDR1 SGHAT, CDR2 FQNNGV. The CDR3 reads CASSLGFGAYEQYF. The DNA of the CDR3 is TGTGCCAGCAGCTTAGGATTCGGAGCCTACGAGCAGTACTTC.

The gene calls are TRBV25-1 and TRBJ1-5; weak D call: TRBD1 (5 bases). Germline lookup yields CDR1 MGHDK and CDR2 SYGVNS. V was shortened by 5 bases and J by 3 bases, with 14 bases between the two germline ends. The length of the CDR3 is 15 residues. CDR3 residues: CASSKSTEYNQPQHF. The DNA for the CDR3 is TGTGCCAGCAGTAAGTCGACAGAGTACAATCAGCCCCAGCATTTT.

This chain connects TRBV12-3 or TRBV12-4 to TRBJ2-3; 10 bases fit TRBD2. V was pared by 5 bases and J by 3 bases, with 14 bases of the junction left unmatched. This CDR3 has 18 residues. The chain's CDR3 is CASSVVQRGGRETDTQYF. DNA for the CDR3: TGTGCCAGCAGTGTAGTGCAGCGGGGGGGCCGGGAGACAGATACGCAGTATTTT.

A note on this clonotype: A clone one base away is much larger, so this may be a read error. The chain is built from TRBV12-3 or TRBV12-4 and TRBJ1-1; D is possibly TRBD1 (6 bases). CDR3 length equals 14 residues. The V end lost 6 bases, the J end lost 1 base, and 12 bases lay between the germline ends. This CDR3 reads CASRSGRGNTEAFF. In DNA, the CDR3 is TGTGCCAGCAGATCGGGCAGGGGGAACACTGAAGCTTTCTTT.

This clonotype came up many times. The rearrangement links TRBV7-9 to TRBJ2-5; D possibly corresponds to TRBD1 (5 bases). Germline CDR1 and CDR2: SEHNR and FQNEAQ (reference sequence). Trimming took 5 bases from V and 1 from J, leaving 14 bases between them. The length of the CDR3 is 15 residues. CDR3 DNA: TGTGCCAGCAGCCTGGGGCCCCAACCCCAAGAGACCCAGTACTTC. Protein product: CASSLGPQPQETQYF.

Ten or more counts support this clonotype. The chain recombines TRBV10-2 with TRBJ2-7, with TRBD1 identical over 7 bases. Germline V gene sequence: CDR1 WSHSY, CDR2 SAAADI. Germline trimming cut 3 bases from V and 2 bases from J; bases unmatched to any gene: 4. CDR3 length equals 14 residues. CDR3 sequence reads: CASSDLRGTYEQYF. As DNA, the CDR3 is TGCGCCAGCAGTGACCTCAGGGGGACCTACGAGCAGTACTTC.

Here the CDR3 reads CASSESRQGRGETQYF. The DNA for the CDR3 is TGTGCCAGCAGTGAATCGCGGCAGGGGAGGGGAGAGACCCAGTACTTC. The chain has TRBV25-1 and TRBJ2-3; tentatively, D is TRBD2 (7 bases). The last part of the DNA fits TRBJ2-5 better; the J call may be wrong. This CDR3 region has 16 residues. Germline assignment: CDR1 MGHDK and CDR2 SYGVNS.

This clonotype was recorded at least ten times. V and J are TRBV6-4 and TRBJ2-1, with 12 bases matching TRBD1. Per the germline V gene, CDR1 is MRHNA and CDR2 is SNTAGT. The V segment lost 2 bases and the J segment 8 bases; nucleotides outside the gene matches: 1. The CDR3 runs 14 residues. The CDR3 is CASSDGTGGDEQFF. The CDR3 bases are TGTGCCAGCAGTGACGGGACAGGGGGCGATGAGCAGTTCTTC.

This clonotype was seen at least ten times. This chain links TRBV28 with TRBJ2-7; D is undetermined. Deletions cut 2 bases from V and 4 bases from J, with 6 bases between. Germline CDR1 is MDHEN and CDR2 is SYDVKM. There are 12 residues in the CDR3. DNA for the CDR3: TGTGCCAGCAGTTTAGGAGTTTACGAGCAGTACTTC. Translated: CASSLGVYEQYF. Supplemented by reference TRBV28 and TRBJ2-7, the full variable domain reads DVKVTQSSRYLVKRTGEKVFLECVQDMDHENMFWYRQDPGLGLRLIYFSYDVKMKEKGDIPEGYSVSREKKERFSLILESASTNQTSMYLCASSLGVYEQYFGPGTRLTVT.

Regarding this clonotype: Mismatch with germline at one junction end may stem from a read error. This rearrangement joins TRBV10-3 to TRBJ1-5; D is perhaps TRBD1 (5 bases). From germline, CDR1 is ENHRY and CDR2 SYGVKD. CDR3 length equals 14 residues. CDR3 nucleotide sequence: TGTGCCAGCAGTCGTAGGGGCTTGGGGCAGCCCCAGCATTTT. Translation: CASSRRGLGQPQHF.

The chain employs TRBV25-1 and TRBJ1-4; the D is unclear. The length of the CDR3 is 14 residues. Trimming left V 2 bases short and J 4 bases short, with 8 bases between. CDR1 and CDR2 from the germline V gene are MGHDK and SYGVNS. The CDR3 loop is CASSEHTNNEKLFF. CDR3 bases: TGTGCCAGCAGTGAACACACTAATAATGAAAAACTGTTTTTT. Full variable domain (rest looked up from reference TRBV25-1 and TRBJ1-4): EADIYQTPRYLVIGTGKKITLECSQTMGHDKMYWYQQDPGMELHLIHYSYGVNSTEKGDLSSESTVSRIRTEHFPLTLESARPSHTSQYLCASSEHTNNEKLFFGSGTQLSVL.

CDR3 amino acids: CASCETSGILYEQYF. The CDR3 coding sequence is TGTGCCAGCTGCGAGACTAGCGGGATTCTATACGAGCAGTACTTC. The chain uses TRBV2 and TRBJ2-7, with TRBD2 matching over 11 bases. Germline CDR1 SNHLY, CDR2 FYNNEI. The J segment lost 4 bases and the V segment lost 8 bases, leaving 10 bases of the junction unmatched. This CDR3 region has 15 residues.

This clonotype occurred a few times. This sequence joins TRBV24-1 and TRBJ2-1; no clear D gene. Germline assignment: CDR1 KGHDR and CDR2 SFDVKD. Trimming took 5 bases from V and 7 from J, leaving 5 bases between them. This CDR3 has 11 residues. The CDR3 DNA reads TGTGCCACCAGTGTTCGGAATGAGCAGTTCTTC. Its translation: CATSVRNEQFF.

This clonotype occurred a few times. The chain joins TRBV18 to TRBJ2-3, with 7 positions matching TRBD1. Trimming removed 2 bases from V and 0 bases from J; junction bases left unmatched: 17. Germline CDR1 and CDR2: KGHSH and LQKENI. CDR3 size: 20 residues. The CDR3 DNA reads TGTGCCAGCTCACCAATTGGGACAGCATCCTTCAGGGGCAGCACAGATACGCAGTATTTT. Its translation: CASSPIGTASFRGSTDTQYF.

In this sample, this clonotype turned up a few times. It is likely a read error, because the conserved phenylalanine at the end of the CDR3 is missing. The rearrangement uses TRBV5-6 and TRBJ1-6; D is perhaps TRBD1 (5 bases). V shed 1 base and J shed 1 base, with 6 bases lying between them. CDR1 SGHDT and CDR2 YYEEEE come from the germline V gene. There are 15 residues in the CDR3. The CDR3 DNA follows: TGTGCCAGCAGCTTGTGGGGGTCCTATAATTCACCCCTCCACCTT. Amino acids: CASSLWGSYNSPLHL.

This clonotype was found many times. CDR3 protein: CASSLGITGNTIYF. The CDR3 DNA reads TGTGCCAGCAGTTTGGGGATAACTGGAAACACCATATATTTT. The chain combines TRBV12-3 or TRBV12-4 with TRBJ1-3; D is ambiguous. The CDR3 has 14 amino acids. V lost 3 bases to trimming and J lost 2 bases, with 8 bases between them.

The chain uses TRBV10-3 and TRBJ2-3, with 11 bases that match TRBD2. Germline V CDR1 and CDR2: ENHRY, SYGVKD. V shed 8 bases and J 2 bases; nucleotides not matched to a gene: 3. The CDR3 consists of 14 residues. CDR3 amino acids: CAIQTSGDTDTQYF. The CDR3, as DNA: TGTGCCATCCAGACTAGCGGGGACACAGATACGCAGTATTTT.

The chain combines TRBV7-6 with TRBJ2-3, with 7 bases identical to TRBD2. The CDR3 covers 12 residues. The germline CDR1 and CDR2 sequences are SGHVS and FNYEAQ. The V segment lost 1 base and the J segment 9 bases; nucleotides outside the gene matches: 1. The CDR3 DNA reads as TGTGCCAGCAGCTTAGGGCGGGGGACGCAGTATTTT. This sequence encodes CASSLGRGTQYF.

J is TRBJ2-7 and V is TRBV24-1; no firm D call. V lost 9 bases to trimming and J lost 0 bases, with 14 bases between them. CDR1 is KGHDR and CDR2 is SFDVKD in the germline V gene. This CDR3 contains 14 residues. CDR3 coding DNA: TGTGCCACCTTGAACTACCACCACTCCTACGAGCAGTACTTC. This gives the protein CATLNYHHSYEQYF.

Worth noting for this clonotype: This may be a read error: a much more frequent sequence differs by one nucleotide. The chain couples TRBV27 to TRBJ2-7, with D tentatively TRBD1 or TRBD2 (6 bases each). Germline lookup yields CDR1 MNHEY and CDR2 SMNVEV (reference sequence). The CDR3 consists of 14 residues. The V end lost 1 base, the J end lost 5 bases, and 12 bases lay between the germline ends. The CDR3 is CASSLWQRGDEQYF. CDR3 nucleotides: TGTGCCAGCAGTTTATGGCAGAGGGGGGACGAGCAGTACTTC.

This clonotype occurred many times. The chain is built from TRBV2 and TRBJ2-1; perhaps TRBD1 as D (6 bases). Germline V lookup: CDR1 SNHLY, CDR2 FYNNEI. Trimming removed 10 bases from V and 8 bases from J, with 15 bases in between. This CDR3 contains 12 residues. The CDR3 bases are TGTGCCACTGAACAGGGAGACGATGAGCAGTTCTTC. Its translation: CATEQGDDEQFF.

There are many counts of this clonotype. The chain has TRBV6-1 and TRBJ1-2; D gene uncertain. Germline V gene sequence: CDR1 MNHNS, CDR2 SASEGT. The CDR3 covers 13 residues. With 3 bases removed from V and 8 bases from J, the gap between germline ends came to 13 bases. CDR3: CASSDPLDEGYTF. Here the CDR3 DNA reads TGTGCCAGCAGTGATCCACTGGATGAAGGCTACACCTTC.

This clonotype has a count of ten or more. The chain employs TRBV7-9 and TRBJ2-3; 8 nucleotides agree with TRBD2. CDR3 length: 15 amino acids. With 7 bases clipped from V and 0 bases from J, the junction kept 6 bases outside the gene matches. Germline V gene lookup returns CDR1 SEHNR and CDR2 FQNEAQ (reference sequence). In DNA form, the CDR3 reads TGTGCCAGCATTCTAGCGGGTGTTAGCACAGATACGCAGTATTTT. Protein sequence: CASILAGVSTDTQYF. Filled out from reference TRBV7-9 and TRBJ2-3, the complete variable domain reads DTGVSQNPRHKITKRGQNVTFRCDPISEHNRLYWYRQTLGQGPEFLTYFQNEAQLEKSRLLSDRFSAERPKGSFSTLEIQRTEQGDSAMYLCASILAGVSTDTQYFGPGTRLTVL.

In its sample, this clonotype was seen many times. The chain recombines TRBV9 with TRBJ1-4; no clear D gene. The CDR3 has 14 residues. Germline lookup yields CDR1 SGDLS and CDR2 YYNGEE. Trimming removed 0 bases from V and 3 bases from J, with 6 bases in between. The chain's CDR3 is CASSVGGSNEKLFF. The CDR3 DNA follows: TGTGCCAGCAGCGTAGGAGGGTCTAATGAAAAACTGTTTTTT.

This clonotype was seen at least ten times. The chain combines TRBV15 with TRBJ2-7; D is unclear. CDR1 and CDR2 from the germline V gene are LNHNV and YYDKDF (reference sequence). This CDR3 has 14 amino acids. V was shortened by 0 bases and J by 0 bases, with 6 bases between the two germline ends. In DNA, the CDR3 is TGTGCCACCAGCAGAGAAAGGGTCTCCTACGAGCAGTACTTC. This gives the protein CATSRERVSYEQYF.

The chain carries TRBV25-1 and TRBJ1-1; 7 nucleotides align to TRBD1. Per germline, CDR1 MGHDK and CDR2 SYGVNS. The V gene end was trimmed by 4 bases and the J gene end by 0 bases; junction bases not matched to a gene: 5. This CDR3 has 15 amino acids. CDR3 sequence reads: CASSGPTGMNTEAFF. The DNA for the CDR3 is TGTGCCAGCAGTGGACCGACAGGGATGAACACTGAAGCTTTCTTT.

The rearrangement uses TRBV7-9 and TRBJ2-7, with 7 bases that match TRBD1. The CDR3 has 14 residues. V was pared by 3 bases and J by 1 base, with 3 bases of the junction left unmatched. CDR1 SEHNR and CDR2 FQNEAQ come from the germline V gene (reference sequence). The CDR3 sequence is CASSFLGQSYEQYF. In nucleotides, the CDR3 is TGTGCCAGCAGCTTTCTGGGACAGTCCTACGAGCAGTACTTC.